Following are 26 T cell receptor beta chains from one sample sequenced in a study of T cells in Graves' hyperthyroidism and ophthalmopathy (dated by TCRdb to about 2019). Receptor libraries were prepared by multiplex PCR. Sequencing was carried out with an Illumina HiSeq 2000. The TCR beta CDR3 regions were amplified from the RNA transcripts. The first round of RT-PCR for the TCR CDR3 was performed with the HTBI primer set and the Qiagen OneStep RT-PCR kit. TCRdb reprocessed the public reads (quality trimming at Q25 with fastp, clone calling with MiXCR) and kept in-frame beta chains. A single entry per CDR3 protein holds the most common genes and DNA from its merged rows. In all, the sample holds more than 500,000 distinct CDR3 sequences, and roughly 15% of those were seen once. The ten largest make up around 4.5% of the sample. Sequencing was carried out using blood. The origin of the receptors is a woman aged 35 to 49 with Graves' ophthalmopathy.

This clonotype has a count of ten or more. V usage is TRBV29-1 and J usage is TRBJ1-3; 7 nucleotides match TRBD1. Germline trimming cut 4 bases from V and 0 bases from J; bases unmatched to any gene: 6. This CDR3 comprises 15 residues. Germline CDR1 is SQVTM and CDR2 is ANQGSEA. The CDR3 reads CSVVLGQDSGNTIYF. The CDR3 DNA follows: TGCAGCGTTGTTCTCGGACAGGACTCTGGAAACACCATATATTTT.

Ten or more counts support this clonotype. The rearrangement uses TRBV12-5 and TRBJ2-5; D may match TRBD1 or TRBD2 (5 bases each). Germline loops: CDR1 LGHNT, CDR2 FRNRAP. The V end lost 2 bases, the J end lost 4 bases, and 8 bases lay between the germline ends. CDR3 length: 13 residues. CDR3 DNA sequence: TGTGCTAGTGGTTTGCCCGGGGCAGAGACCCAGTACTTC. It encodes CASGLPGAETQYF.

V usage is TRBV6-5 and J usage is TRBJ1-2, with TRBD1 matching 9 bases. The CDR3 loop spans 18 amino acids. CDR1 MNHEY and CDR2 SVGAGI come from the germline V gene. The V segment lost 0 bases and the J segment 0 bases; nucleotides outside the gene matches: 8. CDR3 amino acids: CASSYSDRGLFTNYGYTF. Here the CDR3 DNA reads TGTGCCAGCAGTTACTCGGACAGGGGCCTTTTCACTAACTATGGCTACACCTTC.

This clonotype was counted at least ten times. V gene TRBV20-1 combines with J gene TRBJ2-7; perhaps TRBD1 as D (6 bases). The germline CDR1 and CDR2 sequences are DFQATT and SNEGSKA (reference sequence). This CDR3 is built from 14 residues. Between the trimmed V and J ends, which lost 6 bases and 5 bases, there was a span of 20 bases. The CDR3, as DNA: TGCAGTGCCGACGCACCACAGGGTAACAACGAGCAGTACTTC. Its protein is CSADAPQGNNEQYF.

The chain couples TRBV27 to TRBJ2-4; 9 bases agree with TRBD2. The CDR3 runs 16 residues. Losses at the gene ends were 2 bases for V and 8 bases for J; bases not matched to a gene: 10. Germline-derived CDR1 and CDR2 are MNHEY and SMNVEV (reference sequence). CDR3 residues: CASSLRIAGASDIQYF. The DNA of the CDR3 is TGTGCCAGCAGTTTAAGGATAGCGGGAGCGTCGGACATTCAGTACTTC.

In its sample, this clonotype was seen many times. This rearrangement joins TRBV4-1 to TRBJ2-4; D gene uncertain. V lost 3 bases and J 8 bases, leaving 20 bases between the germline ends. Germline V gives CDR1 MGHRA, CDR2 YSYEKL. The CDR3 totals 16 residues. CDR3 region: CASSQLESQKRDIQYF. The CDR3 region has the DNA TGCGCCAGCAGCCAGCTGGAGTCCCAAAAACGAGACATTCAGTACTTC.

This clonotype was recorded at least ten times. V and J are TRBV24-1 and TRBJ1-2, with D possibly matching TRBD1 (6 bases). The CDR3 runs to 15 residues. Germline CDR1 is KGHDR and CDR2 is SFDVKD. Trimming removed 5 bases at V and 4 bases at J, with 16 bases between. The CDR3 DNA is TGTGCCACCAGTGGTTACAGGGACGACGGCTATGGCTACACCTTC. Amino acid sequence: CATSGYRDDGYGYTF.

This clonotype was recorded at least ten times. V usage is TRBV27 and J usage is TRBJ1-1; possible D gene TRBD1, 5 bases. CDR1 and CDR2 (germline): MNHEY, SMNVEV (reference sequence). The CDR3 sequence is 13 residues long. V gave up 2 bases and J gave up 6 bases, with 10 bases separating them. CDR3 in DNA: TGTGCCAGCAGTTTACCTACGGGGGCTGAAGCTTTCTTT. The encoded protein is CASSLPTGAEAFF.

This clonotype was seen many times. The chain uses TRBV12-3 or TRBV12-4 and TRBJ1-1, with D possibly being TRBD1 (6 bases). The CDR3 consists of 12 residues. V was shortened by 6 bases and J by 9 bases, with 14 bases between the two germline ends. The CDR3 DNA reads as TGTGCCAGCAGCCAGGGGCGGGGGAAAGCTTTCTTT. It encodes CASSQGRGKAFF.

A note on this clonotype: A read error may be the cause here, since a much bigger clone is one base away. This chain joins TRBV28 and TRBJ2-5, with 7 bases aligning to TRBD2. The CDR3 has 14 residues. CDR1 is MDHEN and CDR2 is SYDVKM in the germline V gene. CDR3 sequence reads: CASSPGLDGETRYF. CDR3 nucleotides: TGTGCCAGCAGTCCAGGACTAGACGGCGAGACCCGGTACTTC.

This chain connects TRBV20-1 to TRBJ2-7, with 10 bases lining up with TRBD2. CDR3 length: 16 amino acids. The V segment lost 0 bases and the J segment 0 bases; nucleotides outside the gene matches: 5. Germline V CDR1 and CDR2: DFQATT, SNEGSKA (reference sequence). This chain's CDR3 is CSARDASSGSSYEQYF. The CDR3, as DNA: TGCAGTGCTAGAGATGCCTCTAGCGGGAGCTCCTACGAGCAGTACTTC.

The chain employs TRBV28 and TRBJ2-7; D might be TRBD1 (5 bases). Germline V lookup: CDR1 MDHEN, CDR2 SYDVKM. Trimming stripped 4 bases from V and 6 bases from J, with 22 bases between. The CDR3 consists of 16 residues. The CDR3, as DNA: TGTGCCAGCAGTTCCTATGGGGCCAGGGCAGGGTTCGAGCAGTACTTC. Translated, it gives CASSSYGARAGFEQYF.

This clonotype has ten or more counts. J is TRBJ1-2 and V is TRBV19; D is possibly TRBD1 (5 bases). Germline CDR1 and CDR2: LNHDA and SQIVND (reference sequence). Trimming cost V 5 bases and J 2 bases, with 9 bases left between them. This CDR3 is built from 13 residues. CDR3 amino acids: CASSAQGNYGYTF. CDR3 nucleotides: TGTGCCAGTAGTGCTCAGGGCAACTATGGCTACACCTTC. The full variable domain, rest sourced from reference TRBV19 and TRBJ1-2, is DGGITQSPKYLFRKEGQNVTLSCEQNLNHDAMYWYRQDPGQGLRLIYYSQIVNDFQKGDIAEGYSVSREKKESFPLTVTSAQKNPTAFYLCASSAQGNYGYTFGSGTRLTVV.

The rearrangement uses TRBV3-1 and TRBJ1-3; D is unresolved. V was pared by 2 bases and J by 0 bases, with 5 bases between. This CDR3 contains 14 residues. Germline V gives CDR1 LGHDT, CDR2 YNNKEL (reference sequence). In DNA form, the CDR3 reads TGTGCCAGCAGCCAAACGGTCTCTGGAAACACCATATATTTT. Protein product: CASSQTVSGNTIYF. The full variable domain, rest sourced from reference TRBV3-1 and TRBJ1-3, is DTAVSQTPKYLVTQMGNDKSIKCEQNLGHDTMYWYKQDSKKFLKIMFSYNNKELIINETVPNRFSPKSPDKAHLNLHINSLELGDSAVYFCASSQTVSGNTIYFGEGSWLTVV.

This clonotype was seen ten or more times. The chain combines TRBV20-1 with TRBJ2-2; TRBD2 agrees at 10 bases. There are 13 residues in the CDR3. With 7 bases clipped from V and 8 bases from J, the junction kept 7 bases outside the gene matches. Germline CDR1 is DFQATT and CDR2 is SNEGSKA (reference sequence). The CDR3, as DNA: TGCAGTGTCCCGGGACTAGCGTCTGGGGAGCTGTTTTTT. Protein product: CSVPGLASGELFF.

In its sample, this clonotype was seen a few times. The chain has TRBV3-1 and TRBJ2-7, with TRBD2 identical over 10 bases. After removal of 1 base from V and 6 bases from J, the junction contained 6 bases not matched to a gene. Germline lookup yields CDR1 LGHDT and CDR2 YNNKEL (reference sequence). The CDR3 consists of 15 residues. The CDR3 bases are TGTGCCAGCAGCCAAGCTAGCGGGAGACTCTCCGAGCAGTACTTC. Translation: CASSQASGRLSEQYF.

This clonotype was seen more than once but under ten times. The V gene is TRBV20-1, the J gene TRBJ2-7; D tentatively reads TRBD1 or TRBD2 (6 bases each). CDR1 and CDR2 from the germline V gene are DFQATT and SNEGSKA (reference sequence). V shed 3 bases and J shed 2 bases, with 11 bases lying between them. The length of the CDR3 is 13 residues. Here the CDR3 DNA reads TGCAGTGCTAGTCCCGGGGGCGCCTACGAGCAGTACTTC. Translating it yields CSASPGGAYEQYF.

This clonotype was counted between two and nine times. The chain carries TRBV20-1 and TRBJ1-1; D perhaps matches TRBD1 (5 bases). The CDR3 contains 14 residues. V lost 3 bases and J lost 1, with 12 bases in between. Germline values: CDR1 DFQATT, CDR2 SNEGSKA (reference sequence). CDR3 in amino acids: CSARGGGTNTEAFF. As DNA, the CDR3 is TGCAGTGCTAGGGGTGGGGGTACGAACACTGAAGCTTTCTTT.

The V call is TRBV11-2, the J call TRBJ2-7, with D possibly being TRBD1 (6 bases). In germline, CDR1 is SGHAT, CDR2 FQNNGV. V lost 5 bases and J 6 bases, leaving 20 bases between the germline ends. The CDR3 extends over 15 amino acids. The CDR3 nucleotides read TGTGCCAGCAGCGAACAGGGATCGGCCGGTGGCGAGCAGTACTTC. It codes for CASSEQGSAGGEQYF.

This chain uses TRBV6-2 or TRBV6-3 with TRBJ1-5, with D unresolved. V dropped 0 bases and J dropped 3 bases, with 9 bases sitting between them. The germline V gene has CDR1 MNHEY and CDR2 SVGEGT. This CDR3 is built from 15 residues. The CDR3 DNA reads as TGTGCCAGCAGTTACTCGGTGGACTCCAATCAGCCCCAGCATTTT. Residues: CASSYSVDSNQPQHF.

The J gene is TRBJ1-2, the V gene TRBV6-2 or TRBV6-3; possibly TRBD1 for D (5 bases). The CDR3 runs to 14 residues. Trimming shortened V by 2 bases and J by 4 bases, and 11 bases separated the two germline ends. CDR1 MNHEY and CDR2 SVGEGT come from the germline V gene. This CDR3 reads CASSYGTAFYGYTF. The CDR3 nucleotides are TGTGCCAGCAGTTACGGGACGGCTTTCTATGGCTACACCTTC.

This clonotype has only a few counts. Here the CDR3 reads CASSALSGNTGELFF. In nucleotides, the CDR3 is TGTGCCAGCAGCGCCTTATCGGGGAACACCGGGGAGCTGTTTTTT. V and J are TRBV7-2 and TRBJ2-2; D not resolved. This CDR3 has 15 residues. CDR1 and CDR2 (germline): SGHTA, FQGNSA. V lost 5 bases and J 1 base, leaving 11 bases between the germline ends.

Ten or more counts support this clonotype. CDR3: CASSALAGGTDTQYF. For the CDR3, the DNA is TGTGCCAGCAGTGCCCTAGCGGGAGGCACAGATACGCAGTATTTT. The chain couples TRBV7-8 to TRBJ2-3; 10 bases agree with TRBD2. The V gene end was trimmed by 6 bases and the J gene end by 1 base; junction bases not matched to a gene: 4. CDR1 SGHVS and CDR2 FQNEAQ come from the germline V gene. This CDR3 spans 15 amino acids.

In this sample, this clonotype turned up many times. The chain couples TRBV12-3 or TRBV12-4 to TRBJ1-2, with a possible D match to TRBD1 (5 bases). The CDR3 is made up of 13 amino acids. Trimming cost V 8 bases and J 3 bases, with 13 bases left between them. CDR3 nucleotide sequence: TGTGCCAGCGGGGTGGGGGGGGACTATGGCTACACCTTC. Amino acids: CASGVGGDYGYTF.

This clonotype was observed a handful of times. This chain links TRBV2 with TRBJ1-2; no clear D gene. Germline CDR1 and CDR2: SNHLY and FYNNEI. V lost 6 bases to trimming and J lost 0 bases, with 17 bases between them. This CDR3 has 16 amino acids. The CDR3 here is CASRGLDRPANYGYTF. The CDR3 bases are TGTGCCAGCAGAGGGTTGGATCGGCCGGCTAACTATGGCTACACCTTC.

The chain recombines TRBV7-8 with TRBJ2-7; D is ambiguous. Between the trimmed V and J ends, which lost 1 base and 7 bases, there was a span of 23 bases. CDR1 and CDR2 (germline): SGHVS, FQNEAQ. The CDR3 totals 17 residues. The CDR3 region has the DNA TGTGCCAGCAGCTTAGTAATTGGGTCCTCCTCCTTCGGGGAGCAGTACTTC. The encoded protein is CASSLVIGSSSFGEQYF.